The 8 T cell receptor beta chains presented below share a single source sample, sequenced in a study of neurological immune-mediated disorders (dated by TCRdb to the late 2010s). Sample time point, as interpreted from the label and publication: longitudinal time-point 2. The library was produced with 5' RACE. The instrument given in TCRdb is Illumina HiSeq 2500. TCRdb's own reprocessing of the public reads used fastp at Q25 and MiXCR and kept productive beta chains. Every distinct CDR3 protein forms one entry, paired with its most common genes and DNA. Counted in this sample were approximately 31,000 distinct CDR3 sequences; 13% of them appeared once. In total, the top ten clones hold under 2.5% of the sample. The sequencing sample was made of PBMCs. The source is a middle-aged woman in good health.

This clonotype occurred many times. The V call is TRBV7-2, the J call TRBJ2-1, with 11 bases matching TRBD2. The CDR3 runs to 15 residues. Trimming at V came to 3 bases and at J to 9 bases, leaving 7 bases not matched to a gene. Germline V gene data show CDR1 as SGHTA and CDR2 as FQGNSA. DNA of the CDR3: TGTGCCAGCAGCTTGATAGCGGGAGGGCCTCCTGAGCAGTTCTTC. Its translation: CASSLIAGGPPEQFF.

This clonotype was counted ten times or more. In DNA, the CDR3 is TGTGCCAGCAGCTTCAACTCATACAATGAGCAGTTCTTC. This encodes CASSFNSYNEQFF. The gene calls are TRBV7-2 and TRBJ2-1; D remains ambiguous. V was clipped by 3 bases and J by 4 bases, with 7 bases between them. The CDR3 sequence is 13 residues long. From germline, CDR1 is SGHTA and CDR2 FQGNSA.

The table lists this clonotype with many counts. J is TRBJ2-3 and V is TRBV5-1; 7 nucleotides match TRBD1. Germline lookup yields CDR1 SGHRS and CDR2 YFSETQ. The CDR3 is 17 residues long. With 5 bases clipped from V and 2 bases from J, the junction kept 14 bases outside the gene matches. Here the CDR3 reads CASSIPTGQTSTDTQYF. The DNA for the CDR3 is TGCGCCAGCAGTATTCCGACGGGACAGACTTCCACAGATACGCAGTATTTT.

This clonotype occurred many times. The chain uses TRBV7-3 and TRBJ1-2; no definite D call. There are 13 residues in the CDR3. Germline CDR1 and CDR2: SGHTA and FQGTGA. V shed 1 base and J shed 6 bases, with 9 bases lying between them. CDR3 in DNA: TGTGCCAGCAGCTTAATAGGAACAGATGGCTACACCTTC. Translation gives CASSLIGTDGYTF.

In this sample, this clonotype turned up many times. This chain connects TRBV20-1 to TRBJ2-7, with TRBD2 matching 7 bases. The germline V gene encodes CDR1 DFQATT and CDR2 SNEGSKA (reference sequence). The CDR3 covers 15 residues. V gave up 0 bases and J gave up 2 bases; unmatched junction bases: 7. The CDR3 loop reads CSARDPAGYTYEQYF. The DNA of the CDR3 is TGCAGTGCTAGAGATCCAGCGGGGTATACCTACGAGCAGTACTTC.

V is TRBV12-3 or TRBV12-4 and J is TRBJ1-4, with 11 nucleotides matching TRBD1. J lost 13 bases, V lost 4 bases, and 2 bases had no gene match. This CDR3 contains 12 residues. The CDR3 loop reads CASSWTGGILFF. CDR3 DNA: TGTGCCAGCAGTTGGACAGGGGGCATACTGTTTTTT.

This rearrangement joins TRBV20-1 to TRBJ2-6, with 7 bases matching TRBD2. Germline CDR1 reads DFQATT; CDR2 reads SNEGSKA (reference sequence). This CDR3 contains 19 residues. V gave up 1 base and J gave up 4 bases; unmatched junction bases: 16. CDR3 sequence reads: CSARGTGLDFSTGANVLTF. The DNA of the CDR3 is TGCAGTGCTAGAGGCACCGGACTAGACTTTTCTACGGGGGCCAACGTCCTGACTTTC.

This clonotype was seen many times. The CDR3 reads CASADYNEQFF. CDR3 nucleotides: TGTGCCAGCGCGGATTACAATGAGCAGTTCTTC. This chain uses TRBV6-5 with TRBJ2-1; D is ambiguous. V was trimmed by 8 bases and J by 4 bases, leaving 6 bases between them. The CDR3 sequence is 11 residues long. Germline V gene data show CDR1 as MNHEY and CDR2 as SVGAGI.